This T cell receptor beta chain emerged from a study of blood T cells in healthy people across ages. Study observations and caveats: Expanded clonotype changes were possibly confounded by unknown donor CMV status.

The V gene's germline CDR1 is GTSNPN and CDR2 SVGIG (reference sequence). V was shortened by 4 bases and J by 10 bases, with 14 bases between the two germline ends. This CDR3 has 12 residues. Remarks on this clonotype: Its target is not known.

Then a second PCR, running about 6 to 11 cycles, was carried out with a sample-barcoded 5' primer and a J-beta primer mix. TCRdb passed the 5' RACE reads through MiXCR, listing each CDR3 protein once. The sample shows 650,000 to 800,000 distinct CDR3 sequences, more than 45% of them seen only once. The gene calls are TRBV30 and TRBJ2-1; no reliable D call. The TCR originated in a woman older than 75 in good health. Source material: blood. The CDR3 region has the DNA TGTGCCTGGACCCCGCCCCGGCGGGAGCAGTTCTTC. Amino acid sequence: CAWTPPRREQFF.